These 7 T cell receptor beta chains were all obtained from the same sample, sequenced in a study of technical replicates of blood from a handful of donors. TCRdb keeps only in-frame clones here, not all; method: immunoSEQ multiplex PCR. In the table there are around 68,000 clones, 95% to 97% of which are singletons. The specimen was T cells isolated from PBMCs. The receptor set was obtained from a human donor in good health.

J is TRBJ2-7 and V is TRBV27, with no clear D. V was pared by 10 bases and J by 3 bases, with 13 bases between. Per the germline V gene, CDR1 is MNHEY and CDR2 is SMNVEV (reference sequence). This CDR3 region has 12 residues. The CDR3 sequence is CATLSGYYEQYF. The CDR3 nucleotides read TGTGCCACCCTTTCGGGTTACTACGAGCAGTACTTC.

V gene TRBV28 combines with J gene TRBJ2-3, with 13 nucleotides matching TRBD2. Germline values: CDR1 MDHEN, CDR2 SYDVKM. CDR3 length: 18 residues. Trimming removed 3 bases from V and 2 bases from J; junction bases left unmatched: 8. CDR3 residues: CASSLPTGTSGVTDTQYF. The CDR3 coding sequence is TGTGCCAGCAGTTTGCCCACCGGGACTAGCGGGGTCACAGATACGCAGTATTTT. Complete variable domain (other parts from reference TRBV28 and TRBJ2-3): DVKVTQSSRYLVKRTGEKVFLECVQDMDHENMFWYRQDPGLGLRLIYFSYDVKMKEKGDIPEGYSVSREKKERFSLILESASTNQTSMYLCASSLPTGTSGVTDTQYFGPGTRLTVL.

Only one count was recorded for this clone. In nucleotides, the CDR3 is TGTGCCATCAGTGAGACTAGCGGGAGTTGGAATGAGCAGTTCTTC. The encoded protein is CAISETSGSWNEQFF. J is TRBJ2-1 and V is TRBV10-3, with 11 bases identical to TRBD2. The V gene's germline CDR1 is ENHRY and CDR2 SYGVKD. CDR3 size: 15 residues. The ends lost 2 bases at V and 7 bases at J; junction bases unmatched: 4.

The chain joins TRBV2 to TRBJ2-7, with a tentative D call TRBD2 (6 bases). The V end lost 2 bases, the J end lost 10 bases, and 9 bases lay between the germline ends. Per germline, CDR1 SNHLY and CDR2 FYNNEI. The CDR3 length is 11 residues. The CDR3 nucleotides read TGTGCCAGCAGTGAAACGGAGGGACAGTACTTC. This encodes CASSETEGQYF.

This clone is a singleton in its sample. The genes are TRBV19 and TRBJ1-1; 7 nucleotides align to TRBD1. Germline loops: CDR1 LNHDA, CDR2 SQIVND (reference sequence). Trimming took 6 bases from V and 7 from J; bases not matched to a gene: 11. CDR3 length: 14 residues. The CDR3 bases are TGTGCCAGTAGCGCCGGGACAGCTAGTAATGAAGCTTTCTTT. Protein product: CASSAGTASNEAFF. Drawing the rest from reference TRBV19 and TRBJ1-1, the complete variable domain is DGGITQSPKYLFRKEGQNVTLSCEQNLNHDAMYWYRQDPGQGLRLIYYSQIVNDFQKGDIAEGYSVSREKKESFPLTVTSAQKNPTAFYLCASSAGTASNEAFFGQGTRLTVV.

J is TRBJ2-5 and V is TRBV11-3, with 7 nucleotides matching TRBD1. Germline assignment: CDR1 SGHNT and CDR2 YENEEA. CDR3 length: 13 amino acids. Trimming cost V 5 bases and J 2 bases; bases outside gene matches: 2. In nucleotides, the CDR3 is TGTGCCAGCAGCAAGACAGGGCAAGAGACCCAGTACTTC. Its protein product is CASSKTGQETQYF.

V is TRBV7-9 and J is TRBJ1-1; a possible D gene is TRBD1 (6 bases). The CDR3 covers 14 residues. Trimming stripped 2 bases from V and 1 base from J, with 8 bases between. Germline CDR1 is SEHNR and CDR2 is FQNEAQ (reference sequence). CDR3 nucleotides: TGTGCCAGCAGCTTACTGGACAGGAACACTGAAGCTTTCTTT. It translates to CASSLLDRNTEAFF. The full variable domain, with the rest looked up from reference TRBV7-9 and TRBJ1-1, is DTGVSQNPRHKITKRGQNVTFRCDPISEHNRLYWYRQTLGQGPEFLTYFQNEAQLEKSRLLSDRFSAERPKGSFSTLEIQRTEQGDSAMYLCASSLLDRNTEAFFGQGTRLTVV.